The 25 T cell receptor beta chains below come from one sample, sequenced in a study of somatic mutations in cytotoxic T cells in rheumatoid arthritis. The table came from immunoSEQ multiplex PCR; TCRdb's copy has only in-frame clones and leaves some out. The sample carries 10,000 to 15,000 clones, under 80% recorded once. Sequencing used CD8+ T cells sorted from blood. All receptors derive from a man aged 70-80 years in good health.

V is TRBV9 and J is TRBJ2-1; TRBD1 agrees at 8 bases. In germline, CDR1 is SGDLS, CDR2 YYNGEE. Unmatched junction bases numbered 5, after V lost 2 bases and J lost 4 bases. The CDR3 loop spans 15 amino acids. CDR3 DNA sequence: TGTGCCAGCAGCGTTGACAGGGGTTTATACAATGAGCAGTTCTTC. The encoded protein is CASSVDRGLYNEQFF.

The V call is TRBV19, the J call TRBJ1-1, with TRBD1 matching 9 bases. Germline-derived CDR1 and CDR2 are LNHDA and SQIVND (reference sequence). The trim removed 1 base at V and 3 bases at J, leaving 12 bases unmatched. There are 18 residues in the CDR3. This CDR3 reads CASSIVAGTGFLDTEAFF. Written as DNA, the CDR3 is TGTGCCAGTAGTATAGTCGCCGGGACAGGGTTTCTGGACACTGAAGCTTTCTTT.

The CDR3 nucleotides are TGTGCCAGCAGCCTAAAAACAGGGGGTTGGCCTAACTATGGCTACACCTTC. Amino acid sequence: CASSLKTGGWPNYGYTF. The chain joins TRBV14 to TRBJ1-2; 8 bases agree with TRBD1. Trimming removed 4 bases from V and 0 bases from J; junction bases left unmatched: 10. The CDR3 spans 17 residues. CDR1 is SGHDN, CDR2 FVKESK, per germline. Full variable domain (rest looked up from reference TRBV14 and TRBJ1-2): EAGVTQFPSHSVIEKGQTVTLRCDPISGHDNLYWYRRVMGKEIKFLLHFVKESKQDESGMPNNRFLAERTGGTYSTLKVQPAELEDSGVYFCASSLKTGGWPNYGYTFGSGTRLTVV.

The chain recombines TRBV27 with TRBJ1-5; D ambiguous. Germline V lookup: CDR1 MNHEY, CDR2 SMNVEV (reference sequence). The CDR3 extends over 13 amino acids. Trimming cost V 0 bases and J 7 bases, with 7 bases left between them. Written as DNA, the CDR3 is TGTGCCAGCAGTTTATCGGGGAAACAGCCCCAGCATTTT. Encoded protein: CASSLSGKQPQHF.

This chain joins TRBV5-8 and TRBJ1-1; D not certain. The CDR3 has 12 residues. V lost 1 base to trimming and J lost 5 bases, with 6 bases between them. Looked up from germline, CDR1 is SGHTS and CDR2 is YDEGEE. The CDR3 nucleotides are TGTGCCAGCAGCTTGAGTGGGACTGAAGCTTTCTTT. This translates into CASSLSGTEAFF.

The chain links TRBV2 to TRBJ2-1; D is ambiguous. This CDR3 has 14 residues. The ends were cut back, 2 bases at V and 3 bases at J, with 8 bases in the middle. Germline CDR1 SNHLY, CDR2 FYNNEI. The CDR3 here is CASSESSDYNEQFF. The CDR3 DNA reads as TGTGCCAGCAGTGAAAGCAGCGACTACAATGAGCAGTTCTTC.

This sequence joins TRBV7-9 and TRBJ2-1; 9 positions match TRBD2. CDR3 length: 15 amino acids. With V trimmed by 6 bases and J by 7 bases, 10 bases remained unmatched. The germline gives CDR1 SEHNR, CDR2 FQNEAQ (reference sequence). The CDR3 sequence: CASREGLAGYNEQFF. The DNA for the CDR3 is TGTGCCAGCAGGGAGGGGCTAGCGGGATATAATGAGCAGTTCTTC.

This clone is labeled as medium-sized (0.01 to 0.1%). The rearrangement uses TRBV27 and TRBJ2-7, with 10 bases identical to TRBD2. CDR1 and CDR2 from the germline V gene are MNHEY and SMNVEV (reference sequence). CDR3 length equals 15 residues. V gave up 9 bases and J gave up 5 bases; unmatched junction bases: 13. CDR3 sequence reads: CASRLGLAGADEQYF. The CDR3 nucleotides read TGTGCCAGTCGCTTGGGGCTAGCGGGAGCAGACGAGCAGTACTTC.

This clone has only a few counts. This chain links TRBV9 with TRBJ1-2, with 7 bases matching TRBD1. The CDR3 runs to 15 residues. Germline CDR1 reads SGDLS; CDR2 reads YYNGEE. Trimming removed 0 bases from V and 4 bases from J; junction bases left unmatched: 6. CDR3 sequence: CASSVGQGWSYGYTF. The CDR3 DNA reads as TGTGCCAGCAGCGTAGGACAGGGTTGGAGCTATGGCTACACCTTC.

About this clone: This same CDR3 is encoded by further DNA sequences in the sample. The V call is TRBV7-8, the J call TRBJ2-7; 8 bases line up with TRBD2. Germline trimming cut 5 bases from V and 4 bases from J; bases unmatched to any gene: 10. CDR3 size: 15 residues. The germline V gene has CDR1 SGHVS and CDR2 FQNEAQ. CDR3 sequence reads: CASSPAVAGLYEQYF. DNA of the CDR3: TGTGCCAGCAGCCCCGCCGTAGCGGGATTGTACGAGCAGTACTTC. Using reference TRBV7-8 and TRBJ2-7 for the parts outside the CDR3, the full variable domain is GAGVSQSPRYKVAKRGQDVALRCDPISGHVSLFWYQQALGQGPEFLTYFQNEAQLDKSGLPSDRFFAERPEGSVSTLKIQRTQQEDSAVYLCASSPAVAGLYEQYFGPGTRLTVT.

This chain uses TRBV5-4 with TRBJ1-1, with a tentative D call TRBD1 (5 bases). The V gene lost 4 bases and the J gene lost 0 bases, with 13 bases spanning the gap. CDR1 and CDR2 from the germline V gene are SGHNT and YYREEE (reference sequence). There are 15 residues in the CDR3. Here the CDR3 reads CASSPAPGLNTEAFF. CDR3 nucleotide sequence: TGTGCCAGCAGCCCGGCGCCGGGGCTGAACACTGAAGCTTTCTTT.

J is TRBJ2-3 and V is TRBV6-1; 8 nucleotides match TRBD1. With V trimmed by 5 bases and J by 2 bases, 3 bases remained unmatched. The CDR3 consists of 14 residues. Germline assignment: CDR1 MNHNS and CDR2 SASEGT. The CDR3 bases are TGTGCCAGCAGTCGGGACAGGCTCACAGATACGCAGTATTTT. As protein: CASSRDRLTDTQYF.

CDR3 DNA sequence: TGTGCCATCATGGACACCGGGGAGCTGTTTTTT. Amino acids: CAIMDTGELFF. The chain links TRBV10-3 to TRBJ2-2, with no clear D. The CDR3 is made up of 11 amino acids. Germline V CDR1 and CDR2: ENHRY, SYGVKD. V lost 7 bases and J lost 3, with 3 bases in between.

The chain has TRBV4-3 and TRBJ2-5; D uncertain. The J call is doubtful: the DNA matches TRBJ2-7 better. Germline lookup yields CDR1 LGHNA and CDR2 YSLEER. The CDR3 sequence is 16 residues long. The CDR3 reads CASSQDSGRLSYEQYF. For the CDR3, the DNA is TGCGCCAGCAGCCAAGATAGTGGGCGACTGTCCTACGAGCAGTACTTC.

The chain recombines TRBV6-5 with TRBJ2-2; D is possibly TRBD1 or TRBD2 (5 bases each). This CDR3 contains 15 residues. Germline CDR1 MNHEY, CDR2 SVGAGI. Trimming took off 0 bases at V and 2 bases at J, with 7 bases between the two ends. CDR3 coding DNA: TGTGCCAGCAGTTACTCGGGGGACAACACCGGGGAGCTGTTTTTT. It translates to CASSYSGDNTGELFF.

This clone has a handful of counts. One end of the junction varies from germline; a read error may be responsible. The rearrangement joins TRBV27 to TRBJ2-5; 7 nucleotides agree with TRBD2. Germline assignment: CDR1 MNHEY and CDR2 SMNVEV (reference sequence). The CDR3 sequence is 17 residues long. The CDR3 bases are TGTGCCAGCAGTCTATCCCAAACTAGCGCCCTGGGAGAGACCCAGTACTTC. Translation: CASSLSQTSALGETQYF.

This sequence joins TRBV11-2 and TRBJ2-7, with D perhaps assigned TRBD1 or TRBD2 (5 bases each). Germline V lookup: CDR1 SGHAT, CDR2 FQNNGV. The V end lost 0 bases, the J end lost 5 bases, and 11 bases lay between the germline ends. The CDR3 is made up of 14 amino acids. CDR3 sequence (DNA): TGTGCCAGCAGCTTAGAATTTGGGGACCACGAGCAGTACTTC. It specifies CASSLEFGDHEQYF.

CDR3: CASRSERGYTGELFF. The CDR3 DNA sequence: TGTGCCAGCAGATCTGAGCGGGGATACACCGGGGAGCTGTTTTTT. The chain combines TRBV7-9 with TRBJ2-2, with TRBD2 matching 7 bases. V was pared by 6 bases and J by 3 bases, with 7 bases of the junction left unmatched. There are 15 residues in the CDR3. The V gene's germline CDR1 is SEHNR and CDR2 FQNEAQ (reference sequence). Variable domain in full (rest from reference TRBV7-9 and TRBJ2-2): DTGVSQNPRHKITKRGQNVTFRCDPISEHNRLYWYRQTLGQGPEFLTYFQNEAQLEKSRLLSDRFSAERPKGSFSTLEIQRTEQGDSAMYLCASRSERGYTGELFFGEGSRLTVL.

The CDR3 sequence is CASSSTQGPNEQFF. CDR3 nucleotides: TGTGCCAGCAGCTCGACACAGGGTCCCAATGAGCAGTTCTTC. This chain connects TRBV7-6 to TRBJ2-1; D is possibly TRBD1 (6 bases). Germline lookup yields CDR1 SGHVS and CDR2 FNYEAQ. V dropped 4 bases and J dropped 6 bases, with 13 bases sitting between them. This CDR3 spans 14 amino acids.

This clone was seen a single time. The chain combines TRBV7-6 with TRBJ1-2; D not resolved. The CDR3 is 12 residues long. V lost 1 base and J lost 5, with 5 bases in between. The germline gives CDR1 SGHVS, CDR2 FNYEAQ. Here the CDR3 reads CASSLDGYGYTF. The CDR3 DNA reads TGTGCCAGCAGCTTAGATGGATATGGCTACACCTTC.

The rearrangement joins TRBV6-4 to TRBJ1-1; the D gene is possibly TRBD1 (5 bases). Per the germline V gene, CDR1 is MRHNA and CDR2 is SNTAGT. V dropped 4 bases and J dropped 6 bases, with 18 bases sitting between them. This CDR3 region has 15 residues. DNA for the CDR3: TGTGCCAGCAGTGCCTCCGGGACGGGGGGGGCTGAAGCTTTCTTT. The encoded protein is CASSASGTGGAEAFF.

This chain joins TRBV10-1 and TRBJ1-2; D is possibly TRBD1 (6 bases). Trimming took off 7 bases at V and 12 bases at J, with 15 bases between the two ends. Germline V lookup: CDR1 WNHNN, CDR2 SYGVQD (reference sequence). The CDR3 is 11 residues long. CDR3 bases: TGCGCCAGCACTGGGAAGGGGGGAAACACCTTC. Translation gives CASTGKGGNTF.

In this sample, this clone turned up once. The chain joins TRBV19 to TRBJ2-4; D possibly matches TRBD1 or TRBD2 (5 bases each). The CDR3 is 16 residues long. The V and J ends lost 1 base and 0 bases respectively, with 10 bases between them. Germline CDR1 LNHDA, CDR2 SQIVND (reference sequence). For the CDR3, the DNA is TGTGCCAGTAGTATAGGGGAGACAGTAGCCAAAAACATTCAGTACTTC. The encoded protein is CASSIGETVAKNIQYF.

This clone appeared a single time. The V gene is TRBV9, the J gene TRBJ2-2; 14 nucleotides match TRBD2. V was pared by 3 bases and J by 4 bases, with 5 bases of the junction left unmatched. The length of the CDR3 is 17 residues. The germline CDR1 and CDR2 sequences are SGDLS and YYNGEE. The CDR3 coding sequence is TGTGCCAGCAGCGCGGGACTAGCGGGAGTTATCACCGGGGAGCTGTTTTTT. Translated, it gives CASSAGLAGVITGELFF.

This clone turned up a few times. This chain joins TRBV19 and TRBJ1-5; D might be TRBD1 (5 bases). V was clipped by 10 bases and J by 7 bases, with 20 bases between them. The CDR3 is 14 residues long. The germline V gene has CDR1 LNHDA and CDR2 SQIVND (reference sequence). The CDR3 loop reads CAIETVYGGQPQHF. CDR3 nucleotide sequence: TGTGCCATCGAGACAGTCTATGGGGGGCAGCCCCAGCATTTT.